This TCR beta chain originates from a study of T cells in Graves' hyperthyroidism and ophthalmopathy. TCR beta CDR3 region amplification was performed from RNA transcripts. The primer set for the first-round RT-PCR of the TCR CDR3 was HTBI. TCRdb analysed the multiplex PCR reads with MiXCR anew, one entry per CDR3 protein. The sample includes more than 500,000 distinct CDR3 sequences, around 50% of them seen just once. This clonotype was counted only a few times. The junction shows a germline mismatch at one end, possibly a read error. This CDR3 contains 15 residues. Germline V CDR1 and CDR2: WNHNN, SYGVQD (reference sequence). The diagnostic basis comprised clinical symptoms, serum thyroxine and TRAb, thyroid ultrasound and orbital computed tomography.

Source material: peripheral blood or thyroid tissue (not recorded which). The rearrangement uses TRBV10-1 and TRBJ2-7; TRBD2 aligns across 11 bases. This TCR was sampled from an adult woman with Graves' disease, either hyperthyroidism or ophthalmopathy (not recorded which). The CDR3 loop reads CAWSRLAGFSYEQYF. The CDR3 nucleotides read TGTGCCTGGAGCCGACTAGCGGGATTCTCCTACGAGCAGTACTTC.